One sample yielded the 8 T cell receptor beta chains listed below, sequenced in a study of T cell changes during pregnancy in multiple sclerosis (dated by TCRdb to 2018 to 2020). The library was prepared using the immunoSEQ multiplex PCR assay. TCRdb retrieved this table from immuneACCESS and kept in-frame rearrangements only. Not all clones are present; in checked studies, unresolved V genes account for under half, and no reason is known for the remainder. The sample profile shows 60,000 to 75,000 clones; approximately 94% of them were found once. In total, the top ten clones hold approximately 3.3% of the sample. The sequenced sample was CD8+ T cells from peripheral blood mononuclear cells, obtained in the second trimester of pregnancy. The receptor source for this set is a female donor with multiple sclerosis, enrolled in a pregnancy study.

V gene TRBV7-9 combines with J gene TRBJ1-1, with D possibly matching TRBD1 (5 bases). CDR1 and CDR2 (germline): SEHNR, FQNEAQ (reference sequence). The CDR3 is 14 residues long. Deletions cut 7 bases from V and 6 bases from J, with 18 bases between. The CDR3 here is CASIGIKSGAEAFF. CDR3 coding DNA: TGTGCCAGCATTGGGATAAAGTCGGGGGCTGAAGCTTTCTTT.

This clone appeared once. The chain recombines TRBV2 with TRBJ2-7, with D perhaps matching TRBD2 (7 bases). The CDR3 consists of 12 residues. Germline V gene lookup returns CDR1 SNHLY and CDR2 FYNNEI. CDR3 amino acids: CAEGGGTYEQYF. CDR3 nucleotides: TGTGCGGAAGGGGGGGGGACCTACGAGCAGTACTTC.

The chain joins TRBV27 to TRBJ2-7; 12 bases match TRBD2. V gave up 0 bases and J gave up 1 base; unmatched junction bases: 7. Per germline, CDR1 MNHEY and CDR2 SMNVEV (reference sequence). This CDR3 has 18 residues. The CDR3 DNA reads as TGTGCCAGCAGTTTATCAGCTAGCGGGAGGGTTTTATCCTACGAGCAGTACTTC. It specifies CASSLSASGRVLSYEQYF.

This clone was detected only once. The rearrangement links TRBV28 to TRBJ2-5; tentatively, D is TRBD1 (5 bases). The V gene's germline CDR1 is MDHEN and CDR2 SYDVKM. V was clipped by 5 bases and J by 1 base, with 11 bases between them. This CDR3 comprises 14 residues. The CDR3: CASSIRTFQETQYF. The CDR3 nucleotides read TGTGCCAGCAGTATCCGGACATTCCAAGAGACCCAGTACTTC.

The rearrangement joins TRBV13 to TRBJ2-2; TRBD2 agrees at 9 bases. The germline gives CDR1 PRHDT, CDR2 FYEKMQ (reference sequence). This CDR3 is 14 amino acids long. V lost 4 bases, J lost 8 bases, and 5 bases stayed unmatched. CDR3 nucleotide sequence: TGTGCCAGCAGCTCCGGCAGCGGGAGGGGGGAGCTGTTTTTT. This gives the protein CASSSGSGRGELFF. Full variable domain (outside the CDR3, taken from reference TRBV13 and TRBJ2-2): AAGVIQSPRHLIKEKRETATLKCYPIPRHDTVYWYQQGPGQDPQFLISFYEKMQSDKGSIPDRFSAQQFSDYHSELNMSSLELGDSALYFCASSSGSGRGELFFGEGSRLTVL.

Only a few counts were recorded for this clone. The chain recombines TRBV27 with TRBJ2-7, with 11 bases that match TRBD2. CDR1 is MNHEY, CDR2 SMNVEV, per germline (reference sequence). This CDR3 region has 15 residues. V gave up 3 bases and J gave up 4 bases; unmatched junction bases: 5. CDR3 bases: TGTGCCAGCAGTTTTGGGGCTAGCGGGAGGTACGAGCAGTACTTC. Translation gives CASSFGASGRYEQYF.

This sequence joins TRBV4-2 and TRBJ2-1; 9 bases align to TRBD2. V lost 2 bases, J lost 0 bases, and 2 bases stayed unmatched. CDR3 length: 16 amino acids. The germline V gene has CDR1 LGHNA and CDR2 YNFKEQ. The CDR3 DNA reads TGTGCCAGCAGCCAATCTAGCGGGAACTCCTACAATGAGCAGTTCTTC. Its translation is CASSQSSGNSYNEQFF.

This rearrangement joins TRBV7-9 to TRBJ2-7; 10 bases are shared with TRBD1. The CDR3 consists of 16 residues. Germline V lookup: CDR1 SEHNR, CDR2 FQNEAQ (reference sequence). J was trimmed by 2 bases and V by 4 bases; bases with no gene match: 8. CDR3 amino acids: CASSSEYGTGAYEQYF. The CDR3 nucleotides are TGTGCCAGCAGCTCCGAGTATGGGACAGGGGCCTACGAGCAGTACTTC.